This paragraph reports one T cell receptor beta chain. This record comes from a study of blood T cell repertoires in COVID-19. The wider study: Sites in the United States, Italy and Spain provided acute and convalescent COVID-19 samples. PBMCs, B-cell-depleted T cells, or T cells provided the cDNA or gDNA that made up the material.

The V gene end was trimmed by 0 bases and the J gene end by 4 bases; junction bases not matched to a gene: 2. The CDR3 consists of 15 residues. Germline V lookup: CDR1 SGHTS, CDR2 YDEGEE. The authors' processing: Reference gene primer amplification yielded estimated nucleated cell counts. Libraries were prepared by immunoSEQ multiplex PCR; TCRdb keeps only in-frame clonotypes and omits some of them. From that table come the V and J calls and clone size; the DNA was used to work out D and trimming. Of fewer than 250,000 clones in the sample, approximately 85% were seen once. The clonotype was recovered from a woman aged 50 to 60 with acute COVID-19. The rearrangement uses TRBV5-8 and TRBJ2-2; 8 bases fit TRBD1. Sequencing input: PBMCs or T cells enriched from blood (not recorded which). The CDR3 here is CASSLVQGVTGELFF. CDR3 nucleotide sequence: TGTGCCAGCAGCTTGGTACAGGGGGTCACCGGGGAGCTGTTTTTT.